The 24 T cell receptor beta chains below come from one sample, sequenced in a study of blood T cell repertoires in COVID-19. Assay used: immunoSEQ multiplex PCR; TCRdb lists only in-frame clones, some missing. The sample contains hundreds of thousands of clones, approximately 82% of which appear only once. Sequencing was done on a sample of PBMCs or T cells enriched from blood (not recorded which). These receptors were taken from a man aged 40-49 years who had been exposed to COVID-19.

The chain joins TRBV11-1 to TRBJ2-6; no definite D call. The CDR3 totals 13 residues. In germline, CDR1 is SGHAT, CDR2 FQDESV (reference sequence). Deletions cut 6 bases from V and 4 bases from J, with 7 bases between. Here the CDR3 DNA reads TGTGCCAGCAGGCCCAGGGGGGCCAACGTCCTGACTTTC. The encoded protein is CASRPRGANVLTF. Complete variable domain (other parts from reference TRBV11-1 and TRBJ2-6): EAEVAQSPRYKITEKSQAVAFWCDPISGHATLYWYRQILGQGPELLVQFQDESVVDDSQLPKDRFSAERLKGVDSTLKIQPAELGDSAMYLCASRPRGANVLTFGAGSRLTVL.

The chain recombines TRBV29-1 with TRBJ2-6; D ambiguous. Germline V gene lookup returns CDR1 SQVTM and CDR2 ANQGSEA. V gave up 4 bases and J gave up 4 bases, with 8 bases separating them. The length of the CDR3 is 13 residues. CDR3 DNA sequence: TGCAGCGTTGGAGGTGCCGGGGCCAACGTCCTGACTTTC. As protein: CSVGGAGANVLTF. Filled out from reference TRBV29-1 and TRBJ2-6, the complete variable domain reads SAVISQKPSRDICQRGTSLTIQCQVDSQVTMMFWYRQQPGQSLTLIATANQGSEATYESGFVIDKFPISRPNLTFSTLTVSNMSPEDSSIYLCSVGGAGANVLTFGAGSRLTVL.

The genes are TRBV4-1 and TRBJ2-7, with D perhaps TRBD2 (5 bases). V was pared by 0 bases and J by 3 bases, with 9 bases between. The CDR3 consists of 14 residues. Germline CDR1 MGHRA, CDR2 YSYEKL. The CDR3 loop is CASSQERGFYEQYF. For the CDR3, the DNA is TGCGCCAGCAGCCAAGAACGGGGATTCTACGAGCAGTACTTC.

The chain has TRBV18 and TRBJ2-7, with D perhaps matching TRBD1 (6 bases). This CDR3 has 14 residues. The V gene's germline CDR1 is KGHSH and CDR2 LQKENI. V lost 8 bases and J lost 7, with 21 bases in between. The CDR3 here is CASRRGAAPTEQYF. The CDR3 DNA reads TGTGCCAGCCGCAGGGGTGCAGCTCCTACGGAGCAGTACTTC.

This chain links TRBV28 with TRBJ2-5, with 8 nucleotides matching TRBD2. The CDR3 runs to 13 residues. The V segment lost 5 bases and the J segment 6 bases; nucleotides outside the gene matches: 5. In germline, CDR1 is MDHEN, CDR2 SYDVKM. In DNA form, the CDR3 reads TGTGCCAGCAGTCCCGGGAGGGACCAGACCCAGTACTTC. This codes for CASSPGRDQTQYF.

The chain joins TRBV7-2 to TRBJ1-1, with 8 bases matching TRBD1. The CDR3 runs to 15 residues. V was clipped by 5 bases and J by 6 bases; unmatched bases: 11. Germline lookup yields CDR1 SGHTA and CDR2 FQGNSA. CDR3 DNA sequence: TGTGCCAGCAGCCCTAGACAGGGGATCCTTTCTGAAGCTTTCTTT. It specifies CASSPRQGILSEAFF.

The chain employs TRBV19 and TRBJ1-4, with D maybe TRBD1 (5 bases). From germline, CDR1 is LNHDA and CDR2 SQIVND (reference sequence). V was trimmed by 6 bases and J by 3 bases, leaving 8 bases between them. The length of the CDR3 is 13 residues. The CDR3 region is CASRTVSNEKLFF. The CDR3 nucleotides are TGTGCCAGTAGGACAGTCTCTAATGAAAAACTGTTTTTT.

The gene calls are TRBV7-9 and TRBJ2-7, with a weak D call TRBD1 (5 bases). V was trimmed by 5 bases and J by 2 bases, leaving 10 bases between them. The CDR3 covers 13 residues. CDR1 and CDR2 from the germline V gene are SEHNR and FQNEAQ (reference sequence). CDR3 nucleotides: TGTGCCAGCAGCCTACTGACAGCCTACGAGCAGTACTTC. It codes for CASSLLTAYEQYF.

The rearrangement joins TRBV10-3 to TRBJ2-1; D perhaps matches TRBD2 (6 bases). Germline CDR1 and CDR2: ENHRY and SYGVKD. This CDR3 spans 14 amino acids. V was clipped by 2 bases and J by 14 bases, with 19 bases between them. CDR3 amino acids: CAISEGQTGTRKFF. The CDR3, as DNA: TGTGCCATCAGTGAGGGCCAGACCGGGACTCGAAAGTTCTTC.

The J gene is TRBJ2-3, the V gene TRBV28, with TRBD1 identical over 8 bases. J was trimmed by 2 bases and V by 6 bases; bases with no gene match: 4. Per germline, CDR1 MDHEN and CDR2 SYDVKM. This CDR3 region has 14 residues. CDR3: CASSSGGNTDTQYF. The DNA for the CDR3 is TGTGCCAGCAGCTCAGGGGGCAACACAGATACGCAGTATTTT.

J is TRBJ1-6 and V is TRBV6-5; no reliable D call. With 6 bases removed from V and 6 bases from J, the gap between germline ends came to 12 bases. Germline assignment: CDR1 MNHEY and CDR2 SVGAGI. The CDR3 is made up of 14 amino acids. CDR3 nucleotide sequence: TGTGCCAGCAGGCTAACAAGACTTAATTCACCCCTCCACTTT. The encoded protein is CASRLTRLNSPLHF.

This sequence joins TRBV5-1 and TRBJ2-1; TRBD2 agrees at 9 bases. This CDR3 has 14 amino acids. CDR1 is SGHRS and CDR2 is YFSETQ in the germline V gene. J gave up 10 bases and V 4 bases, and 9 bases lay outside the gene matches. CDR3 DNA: TGCGCCAGCAGCCCAAATAGCGGGAGTTCGGAGCAGTTCTTC. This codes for CASSPNSGSSEQFF.

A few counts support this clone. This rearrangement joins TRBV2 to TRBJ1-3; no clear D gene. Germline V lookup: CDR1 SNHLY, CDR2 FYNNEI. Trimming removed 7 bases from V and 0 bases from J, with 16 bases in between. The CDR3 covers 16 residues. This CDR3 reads CASTPPLRYSGNTIYF. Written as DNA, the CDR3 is TGTGCCAGCACCCCCCCTTTGCGTTACTCTGGAAACACCATATATTTT.

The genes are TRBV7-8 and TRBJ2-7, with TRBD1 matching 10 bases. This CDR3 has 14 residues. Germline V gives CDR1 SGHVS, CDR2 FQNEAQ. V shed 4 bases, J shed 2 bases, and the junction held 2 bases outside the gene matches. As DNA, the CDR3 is TGTGCCAGCAGCTCAGGACAGGGGGCCTACGAGCAGTACTTC. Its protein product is CASSSGQGAYEQYF.

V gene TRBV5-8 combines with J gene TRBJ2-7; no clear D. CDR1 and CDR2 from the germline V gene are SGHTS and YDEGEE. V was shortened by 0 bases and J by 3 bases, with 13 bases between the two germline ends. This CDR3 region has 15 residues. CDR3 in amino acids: CASSLAPGSGYEQYF. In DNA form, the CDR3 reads TGTGCCAGCAGCTTGGCTCCCGGGTCGGGCTACGAGCAGTACTTC.

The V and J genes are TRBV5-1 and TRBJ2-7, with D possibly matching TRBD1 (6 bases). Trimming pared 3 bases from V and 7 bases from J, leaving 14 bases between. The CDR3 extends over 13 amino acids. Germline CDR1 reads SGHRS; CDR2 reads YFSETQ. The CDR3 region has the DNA TGCGCCAGCAGCTACGGACAGCCTTGGGAGCAGTACTTC. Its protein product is CASSYGQPWEQYF.

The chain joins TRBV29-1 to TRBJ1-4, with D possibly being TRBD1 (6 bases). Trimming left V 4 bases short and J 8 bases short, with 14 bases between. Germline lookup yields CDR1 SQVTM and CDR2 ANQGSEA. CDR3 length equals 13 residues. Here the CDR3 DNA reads TGCAGCGTTGTTTGGTCAGGGGTAGAAAAACTGTTTTTT. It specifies CSVVWSGVEKLFF.

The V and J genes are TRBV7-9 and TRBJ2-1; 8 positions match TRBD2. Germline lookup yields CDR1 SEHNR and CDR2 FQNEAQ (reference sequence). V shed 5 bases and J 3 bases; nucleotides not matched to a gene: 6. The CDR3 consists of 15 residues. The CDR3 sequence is CASSAREAVYNEQFF. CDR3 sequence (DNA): TGTGCCAGCAGCGCGCGGGAGGCGGTCTACAATGAGCAGTTCTTC.

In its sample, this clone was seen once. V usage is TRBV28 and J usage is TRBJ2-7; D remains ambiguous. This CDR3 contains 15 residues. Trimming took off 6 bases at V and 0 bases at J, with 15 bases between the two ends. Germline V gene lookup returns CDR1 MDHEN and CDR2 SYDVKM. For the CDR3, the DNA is TGTGCCAGCAGCACCGCTGCCCCCAGCTCCTACGAGCAGTACTTC. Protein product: CASSTAAPSSYEQYF.

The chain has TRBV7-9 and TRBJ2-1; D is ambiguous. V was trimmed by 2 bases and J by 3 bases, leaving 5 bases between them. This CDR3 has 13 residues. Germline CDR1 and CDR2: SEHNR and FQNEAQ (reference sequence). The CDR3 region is CASSLTDYNEQFF. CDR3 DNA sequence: TGTGCCAGCAGCTTAACTGACTACAATGAGCAGTTCTTC.

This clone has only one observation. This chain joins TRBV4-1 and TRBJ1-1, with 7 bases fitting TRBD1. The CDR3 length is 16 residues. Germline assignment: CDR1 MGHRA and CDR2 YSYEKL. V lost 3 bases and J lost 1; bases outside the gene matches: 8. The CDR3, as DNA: TGCGCCAGCAGCCACCCGTGGACAGGAAAGAACACTGAAGCTTTCTTT. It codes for CASSHPWTGKNTEAFF.

In DNA, the CDR3 is TGCAGTGCCACTACCCTAGGATGGTTTTACTTC. Amino acid sequence: CSATTLGWFYF. The rearrangement links TRBV20-1 to TRBJ2-5; D is undetermined. This CDR3 is 11 amino acids long. Trimming pared 6 bases from V and 14 bases from J, leaving 19 bases between. Germline-derived CDR1 and CDR2 are DFQATT and SNEGSKA (reference sequence).

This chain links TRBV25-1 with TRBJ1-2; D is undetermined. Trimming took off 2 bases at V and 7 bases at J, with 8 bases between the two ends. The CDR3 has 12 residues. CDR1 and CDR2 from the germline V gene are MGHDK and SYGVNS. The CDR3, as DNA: TGTGCCAGCAGTGAACCCCCCGGTGGCTACACCTTC. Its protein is CASSEPPGGYTF.

This CDR3 is CASTLTGQETQYF. CDR3 DNA sequence: TGTGCCAGCACCTTAACAGGGCAAGAGACCCAGTACTTC. The rearrangement joins TRBV6-5 to TRBJ2-5; D perhaps matches TRBD1 (6 bases). Per the germline V gene, CDR1 is MNHEY and CDR2 is SVGAGI. Deletions cut 7 bases from V and 2 bases from J, with 11 bases between. The CDR3 consists of 13 residues.